Presented here are 11 T cell receptor beta chains from one specimen sequenced in a study of IL-17A CD8 T cells in psoriatic arthritis synovium. Libraries were prepared through the immunoSEQ multiplex PCR assay. The table was pulled from immuneACCESS by TCRdb, which kept in-frame rearrangements only. Such tables lose some clones; where checked, under half of the loss comes from unresolved V genes, and the rest has no known cause. The sample table lists 2,100 or so clones, approximately 67% of them with a count of one. Jointly, the top ten make up under 12% of the sample. Synovial fluid effusions were aspirated from actively inflamed joints of psoriatic arthritis patients. The material sequenced was memory CD8+ T cells from synovial fluid. The sample's cell subset or site label is to be understood as: bulk memory CD8+ T cells (CD45RA-CD27+/- and CD45RA+CD27-). The receptors shown here come from a human donor with psoriatic arthritis.

The chain links TRBV2 to TRBJ2-7; D gene unclear. The CDR3 has 13 residues. Germline values: CDR1 SNHLY, CDR2 FYNNEI. V dropped 4 bases and J dropped 0 bases, with 7 bases sitting between them. The CDR3 sequence: CASSGGFSYEQYV. Written as DNA, the CDR3 is TGTGCCAGCAGTGGTGGGTTCTCCTACGAGCAGTACGTC.

The chain's CDR3 is CATSRDRGHNEQFF. The CDR3, as DNA: TGTGCCACCAGCAGAGATCGAGGGCACAATGAGCAGTTCTTC. V is TRBV15 and J is TRBJ2-1; a possible D gene is TRBD2 (5 bases). CDR3 length equals 14 residues. CDR1 and CDR2 from the germline V gene are LNHNV and YYDKDF (reference sequence). V was pared by 0 bases and J by 5 bases, with 8 bases between.

The chain links TRBV4-1 to TRBJ2-2, with D hard to call. CDR3 length equals 12 residues. The V and J ends lost 3 bases and 5 bases respectively, with 4 bases between them. Germline V gives CDR1 MGHRA, CDR2 YSYEKL. The DNA for the CDR3 is TGCGCCAGCAGCCAGGGGACCGGGGAGCTGTTTTTT. Encoded protein: CASSQGTGELFF.

The chain employs TRBV25-1 and TRBJ1-5; TRBD1 aligns across 7 bases. CDR1 is MGHDK, CDR2 SYGVNS, per germline. CDR3 length equals 14 residues. The ends lost 2 bases at V and 2 bases at J; junction bases unmatched: 0. CDR3 region: CASSEGQGNQPQHF. In nucleotides, the CDR3 is TGTGCCAGCAGTGAAGGACAGGGCAATCAGCCCCAGCATTTT.

This chain links TRBV9 with TRBJ2-3; D unclear. V lost 4 bases to trimming and J lost 2 bases, with 20 bases between them. Germline V CDR1 and CDR2: SGDLS, YYNGEE. This CDR3 spans 17 amino acids. The CDR3 is CASSPTANGLITDTQYF. The CDR3 nucleotides are TGTGCCAGCAGCCCTACAGCAAACGGGCTAATCACAGATACGCAGTATTTT.

J is TRBJ2-6 and V is TRBV5-4; TRBD1 matches at 7 bases. The CDR3 is 14 residues long. Unmatched junction bases numbered 5, after V lost 0 bases and J lost 11 bases. CDR1 and CDR2 (germline): SGHNT, YYREEE (reference sequence). The DNA of the CDR3 is TGTGCCAGCAGCTTGGGGGACAGCCGACACGTCCTGACTTTC. The encoded protein is CASSLGDSRHVLTF.

The gene calls are TRBV7-9 and TRBJ2-1; 12 positions agree with TRBD1. The CDR3 contains 17 residues. Germline lookup yields CDR1 SEHNR and CDR2 FQNEAQ (reference sequence). Losses at the gene ends were 3 bases for V and 3 bases for J; bases not matched to a gene: 6. Here the CDR3 reads CASSLGQGARLYNEQFF. The CDR3 DNA is TGTGCCAGCAGCTTGGGACAGGGGGCGAGACTCTACAATGAGCAGTTCTTC.

The rearrangement links TRBV30 to TRBJ1-6; 7 nucleotides match TRBD1. Germline V gene sequence: CDR1 GTSNPN, CDR2 SVGIG (reference sequence). The length of the CDR3 is 12 residues. CDR3 in amino acids: CGTGLLNSPLHF. The CDR3 nucleotides read TGTGGGACAGGACTCCTTAATTCACCCCTCCACTTT.

The chain carries TRBV5-6 and TRBJ2-7, with no clear D. Germline CDR1 reads SGHDT; CDR2 reads YYEEEE. The V end lost 3 bases, the J end lost 2 bases, and 0 bases lay between the germline ends. The length of the CDR3 is 10 residues. CDR3 region: CASSSYEQYF. The CDR3 DNA reads as TGTGCCAGCAGCTCCTACGAGCAGTACTTC. Full variable domain (remainder filled in from reference TRBV5-6 and TRBJ2-7): DAGVTQSPTHLIKTRGQQVTLRCSPKSGHDTVSWYQQALGQGPQFIFQYYEEEERQRGNFPDRFSGHQFPNYSSELNVNALLLGDSALYLCASSSYEQYFGPGTRLTVT.

V gene TRBV9 combines with J gene TRBJ2-1, with 7 bases that match TRBD2. This CDR3 spans 15 amino acids. The ends lost 2 bases at V and 9 bases at J; junction bases unmatched: 11. Germline lookup yields CDR1 SGDLS and CDR2 YYNGEE. DNA for the CDR3: TGTGCCAGCAGCGTTCTAGCGGAGGGACGGTCTGAGCAGTTCTTC. As protein: CASSVLAEGRSEQFF.

This clone was observed a few times. The chain is built from TRBV7-7 and TRBJ2-7; 11 nucleotides line up with TRBD1. Germline V gene sequence: CDR1 SSHAT, CDR2 FNYEAQ (reference sequence). This CDR3 comprises 13 residues. The CDR3: CASRGQGGYEQYV. The DNA for the CDR3 is TGTGCTAGCAGGGGACAGGGGGGCTACGAGCAGTACGTC.